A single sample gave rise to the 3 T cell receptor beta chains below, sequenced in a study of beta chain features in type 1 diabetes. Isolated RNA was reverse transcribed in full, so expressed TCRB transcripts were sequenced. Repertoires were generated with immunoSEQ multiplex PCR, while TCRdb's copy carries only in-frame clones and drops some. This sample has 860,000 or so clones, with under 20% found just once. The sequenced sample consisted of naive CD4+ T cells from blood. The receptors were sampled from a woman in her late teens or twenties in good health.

As DNA, the CDR3 is TGTGCCAGCAGCTCTATCCGAGCGGGAGCGAACACCGGGGAGCTGTTTTTT. Its translation is CASSSIRAGANTGELFF. J is TRBJ2-2 and V is TRBV7-9; 8 bases line up with TRBD2. The CDR3 is 17 amino acids. The germline CDR1 and CDR2 sequences are SEHNR and FQNEAQ (reference sequence). V dropped 4 bases and J dropped 0; count of bases not matched to a gene: 7.

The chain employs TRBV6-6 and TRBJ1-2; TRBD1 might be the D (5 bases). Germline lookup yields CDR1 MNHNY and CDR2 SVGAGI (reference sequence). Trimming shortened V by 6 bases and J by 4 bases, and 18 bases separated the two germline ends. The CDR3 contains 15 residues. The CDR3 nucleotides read TGTGCCAGCAGCCCCCGGTCGGGGGGGACCTATGGCTACACCTTC. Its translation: CASSPRSGGTYGYTF.

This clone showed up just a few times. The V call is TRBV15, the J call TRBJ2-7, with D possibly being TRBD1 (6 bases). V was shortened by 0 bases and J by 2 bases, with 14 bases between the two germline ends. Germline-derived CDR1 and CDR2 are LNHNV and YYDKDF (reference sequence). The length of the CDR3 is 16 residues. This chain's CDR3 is CATSRDQDSSPYEQYF. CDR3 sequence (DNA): TGTGCCACCAGCAGAGATCAGGACAGTAGCCCCTACGAGCAGTACTTC.